A selection of T cell receptor beta chains follows, all from one sample in a study of T cell responses to AZD1222 COVID-19 vaccine. Sequencing was performed with immunoSEQ multiplex PCR; in TCRdb, only in-frame clones are kept and a portion is missing. The data show about 120,000 clones, about 86% seen once. The material was peripheral blood, obtained 28 days after the second AZD1222 dose. The receptors originated from an adult who received the AZD1222 COVID-19 vaccine. CDR3s include the opening cysteine and the closing phenylalanine or tryptophan. D genes are given only for firm matches. The size of a clone is reported for some rows only, either as once, few or many, or as a class for expanded clones.

d_gene,abundance,j_gene,v_gene,CDR3aa,CDR3nt
.,.,TRBJ1-1,TRBV18,CASSPQAVGPEAFF,TGTGCCAGCTCACCACAGGCGGTGGGCCCTGAAGCTTTCTTT
.,once,TRBJ1-1,TRBV14,CASSYWDTEAFF,TGTGCCAGCAGCTATTGGGACACTGAAGCTTTCTTT
.,.,TRBJ2-4,TRBV4-3,CASSQSRIQGNIQYF,TGCGCCAGCAGCCAAAGCAGAATCCAGGGGAACATTCAGTACTTC
.,.,TRBJ2-2,TRBV4-3,CASSPNHGGSGELFF,TGCGCCAGCAGCCCTAATCACGGGGGCAGCGGGGAGCTGTTTTTT
.,once,TRBJ2-5,TRBV7-7,CASSAGGEETQYF,TGTGCCAGCAGCGCCGGAGGGGAAGAGACCCAGTACTTC
.,.,TRBJ1-3,TRBV7-9,CASSRGLDGNTIYF,TGTGCCTCCTCCCGGGGGCTAGATGGGAACACCATATATTTT
TRBD1,.,TRBJ2-7,TRBV11-2,CASSGRQGKHLSYEQYF,TGTGCCAGCAGCGGAAGACAGGGGAAGCATCTATCCTACGAGCAGTACTTC
TRBD1,.,TRBJ2-1,TRBV6-6,CASSPRTGPYNEQFF,TGTGCCAGCAGTCCCAGGACAGGGCCATACAATGAGCAGTTCTTC
TRBD1,.,TRBJ2-7,TRBV6-5,CASSSQGAGEQYF,TGTGCCAGCAGCTCGCAGGGGGCGGGCGAGCAGTACTTC
TRBD1,few,TRBJ1-4,TRBV7-9,CASSPGQGDNEKLFF,TGTGCCAGCAGCCCTGGACAGGGAGATAATGAAAAACTGTTTTTT
.,.,TRBJ2-5,TRBV12-3/TRBV12-4,CASRRTTQETQYF,TGTGCCAGCAGGCGGACTACCCAAGAGACCCAGTACTTC
.,few,TRBJ2-7,TRBV6-1,CASSEPGPYEQYF,TGTGCCAGCAGTGAACCAGGGCCCTACGAGCAGTACTTC
.,.,TRBJ2-7,TRBV29-1,CSASDIPFGDEQYF,TGCAGCGCCAGCGACATTCCCTTCGGAGACGAGCAGTACTTC
.,few,TRBJ2-1,TRBV24-1,CATSDLWQGQGEQFF,TGTGCCACCAGTGATTTGTGGCAGGGGCAGGGGGAGCAGTTCTTC
.,.,TRBJ1-2,TRBV6-1,CASSGPPGVHINYGYTF,TGTGCCAGCAGTGGACCACCAGGGGTCCATATAAACTATGGCTACACCTTC
TRBD2,.,TRBJ2-7,TRBV28,CASSLPSGHGYEQYF,TGTGCCAGCAGTTTGCCTAGCGGCCACGGATACGAGCAGTACTTC
TRBD2,.,TRBJ2-5,TRBV4-1,CASSQDGPGGGETQYF,TGCGCCAGCAGCCAAGATGGGCCGGGAGGAGGGGAGACCCAGTACTTC
TRBD1,.,TRBJ2-3,TRBV5-1,CASSLTIAGTGGTDTQYF,TGCGCCAGCAGCTTGACGATAGCCGGGACAGGGGGCACAGATACGCAGTATTTT
.,.,TRBJ1-4,TRBV3-1/TRBV3-2,CASSRSNEKLFF,TGTGCCAGCAGCCGAAGTAACGAAAAACTGTTTTTT
.,.,TRBJ2-1,TRBV18,CASSPERGMTYNEQFF,TGTGCCAGCTCACCCGAGCGCGGGATGACCTACAATGAGCAGTTCTTC
.,.,TRBJ2-7,TRBV5-6,CASSGGRTYEQYF,TGTGCCAGCAGCGGGGGACGGACCTACGAGCAGTACTTC
.,.,TRBJ1-1,TRBV5-6,CASSLVAGAGNTEAFF,TGTGCCAGCAGCTTGGTGGCGGGGGCTGGGAACACTGAAGCTTTCTTT
TRBD1,.,TRBJ1-2,TRBV12-3/TRBV12-4,CASSIDRGGYTF,TGTGCCAGCAGTATCGACAGGGGTGGCTACACCTTC
.,.,TRBJ1-2,TRBV4-1,CASSQATGHYGYTF,TGCGCCAGCAGCCAAGCGACGGGCCACTATGGCTACACCTTC
.,.,TRBJ1-3,TRBV11-2,CASSLVEGNTIYF,TGTGCCAGCAGCTTAGTGGAGGGAAACACCATATATTTT
.,.,TRBJ1-3,TRBV28,CASSLGTYSGNTIYF,TGTGCCAGCAGTTTAGGGACCTACTCTGGAAACACCATATATTTT
.,.,TRBJ1-1,TRBV27,CASSPGSRGTEAFF,TGTGCCAGCAGTCCAGGGTCTCGAGGCACTGAAGCTTTCTTT
.,.,TRBJ1-6,TRBV28,CASSSVGDSYNSPLHF,TGTGCCAGCAGTTCGGTCGGAGACTCCTATAATTCACCCCTCCACTTT
.,.,TRBJ2-7,TRBV5-8,CASRRDSGPYEQYF,TGTGCCAGCAGGCGGGACTCCGGTCCCTACGAGCAGTACTTC
TRBD1,.,TRBJ1-4,TRBV9,CASSRTGFNEKLFF,TGTGCCAGCAGCAGGACAGGGTTTAATGAAAAACTGTTTTTT
.,.,TRBJ1-2,TRBV30,CAWRRGGYTF,TGTGCCTGGAGACGGGGCGGCTACACCTTC
TRBD2,.,TRBJ2-5,TRBV6-2/TRBV6-3,CASSYGRGLQETQYF,TGTGCCAGCAGTTACGGGAGGGGACTGCAAGAGACCCAGTACTTC
.,.,TRBJ1-1,TRBV5-6,CASSLDDRRFTEAFF,TGTGCCAGCAGCTTGGATGACAGAAGGTTCACTGAAGCTTTCTTT
.,.,TRBJ2-7,TRBV13,CASSSPPYYEQYF,TGTGCCAGCAGCTCTCCCCCCTACTACGAGCAGTACTTC
.,.,TRBJ2-4,TRBV7-8,CASSLAGGGGGIQYF,TGTGCCAGCAGCTTAGCAGGAGGGGGAGGAGGCATTCAGTACTTC
.,.,TRBJ2-5,TRBV19,CASSPRSKGDQETQYF,TGTGCCAGTAGTCCCCGATCGAAAGGGGACCAAGAGACCCAGTACTTC
.,.,TRBJ2-1,TRBV19,CASSLSIAYNEQFF,TGTGCCAGTAGTTTGAGTATTGCCTACAATGAGCAGTTCTTC
.,.,TRBJ1-2,TRBV28,CASSSPGNYGYTF,TGTGCCAGCAGTTCCCCGGGGAACTATGGCTACACCTTC
TRBD1,.,TRBJ1-3,TRBV5-1,CASSLGPLQGVYGNTIYF,TGCGCCAGCAGCTTGGGACCTCTACAGGGGGTTTATGGAAACACCATATATTTT
TRBD1,.,TRBJ1-5,TRBV30,CAWSPRTGVAQPQHF,TGTGCCTGGAGTCCTCGGACAGGGGTGGCTCAGCCCCAGCATTTT
TRBD1,.,TRBJ1-1,TRBV2,CASAGQTNTEAFF,TGTGCCAGCGCGGGACAGACGAACACTGAAGCTTTCTTT
.,.,TRBJ2-1,TRBV18,CASSQGGNEQFF,TGTGCCAGCTCCCAGGGGGGGAATGAGCAGTTCTTC
.,.,TRBJ2-7,TRBV5-3,CARSLRVPQYF,TGTGCCAGAAGCTTGAGGGTCCCGCAGTACTTC
TRBD2,once,TRBJ2-3,TRBV2,CASMGLAVFSTGPDTQYF,TGTGCCAGCATGGGACTAGCGGTCTTCTCAACAGGGCCAGATACGCAGTATTTT
.,.,TRBJ1-2,TRBV2,CASRNQAGGYTF,TGTGCCAGCAGGAACCAGGCGGGAGGCTACACCTTC
TRBD1,.,TRBJ2-3,TRBV11-2,CASRVQGQGGTDTQYF,TGTGCCAGCAGGGTCCAAGGACAGGGGGGGACAGATACGCAGTATTTT
.,few,TRBJ1-2,TRBV3-1/TRBV3-2,CASSQEGAYGGYTF,TGTGCCAGCAGCCAAGAGGGGGCTTACGGAGGCTACACCTTC
.,.,TRBJ1-6,TRBV27,CASRWGSGSPLHF,TGTGCCAGCAGATGGGGCTCGGGTTCACCCCTCCACTTT
.,.,TRBJ1-1,TRBV5-1,CASSLALAVNTEAFF,TGCGCCAGCAGCTTGGCCCTGGCAGTGAACACTGAAGCTTTCTTT
TRBD2,once,TRBJ2-7,TRBV6-5,CASRGLAGSYEQYF,TGTGCCAGCAGGGGACTAGCGGGATCCTACGAGCAGTACTTC
.,once,TRBJ1-1,TRBV2,CASRDGTLNTEAFF,TGTGCCAGCAGGGACGGGACACTTAACACTGAAGCTTTCTTT
TRBD1,.,TRBJ2-7,TRBV9,CASSVHMGQGAGEQYF,TGTGCCAGCAGCGTTCACATGGGACAGGGGGCGGGAGAGCAGTACTTC
.,.,TRBJ1-5,TRBV7-2,CASSTQVRQPQHF,TGTGCCAGCAGTACCCAGGTACGTCAGCCCCAGCATTTT
.,.,TRBJ2-5,TRBV3-1/TRBV3-2,CASSQDETGQQETQYF,TGTGCCAGCAGCCAAGACGAGACAGGACAACAAGAGACCCAGTACTTC
.,.,TRBJ2-7,TRBV12-2,CASRSVGQEVYEQYF,TGTGCAAGTCGCTCGGTTGGACAGGAGGTCTACGAGCAGTACTTC
.,.,TRBJ1-2,TRBV13,CASSLKEYYGYTF,TGTGCCAGCAGCTTAAAGGAATACTATGGCTACACCTTC
.,.,TRBJ2-5,TRBV7-6,CASSLHRQSKLQETQYF,TGTGCCAGCAGCTTACATCGCCAGTCTAAACTCCAAGAGACCCAGTACTTC
.,.,TRBJ1-5,TRBV7-9,CASSSGGDQPQHF,TGTGCCAGCAGCTCCGGCGGGGATCAGCCCCAGCATTTT
TRBD2,.,TRBJ2-1,TRBV7-9,CASSRRRLAGSYNEQFF,TGTGCCAGCAGCCGACGTAGACTAGCGGGGTCATACAATGAGCAGTTCTTC